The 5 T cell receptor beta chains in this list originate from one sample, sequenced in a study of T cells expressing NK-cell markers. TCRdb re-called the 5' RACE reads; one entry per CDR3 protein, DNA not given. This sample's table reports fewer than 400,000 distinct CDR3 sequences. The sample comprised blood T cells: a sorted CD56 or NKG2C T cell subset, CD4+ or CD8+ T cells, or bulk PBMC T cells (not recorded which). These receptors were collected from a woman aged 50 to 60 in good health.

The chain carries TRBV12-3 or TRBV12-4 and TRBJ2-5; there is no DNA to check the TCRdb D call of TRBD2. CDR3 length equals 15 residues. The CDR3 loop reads CASRSRGRSQETQYF.

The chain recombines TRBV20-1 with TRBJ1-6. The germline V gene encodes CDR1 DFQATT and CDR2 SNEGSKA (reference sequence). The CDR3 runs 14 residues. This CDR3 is CSATLGTASSPLHF.

The CDR3 sequence is CSARVKTDSGNTIYF. The J gene is TRBJ1-3, the V gene TRBV20-1. Germline CDR1 DFQATT, CDR2 SNEGSKA (reference sequence). The CDR3 totals 15 residues.

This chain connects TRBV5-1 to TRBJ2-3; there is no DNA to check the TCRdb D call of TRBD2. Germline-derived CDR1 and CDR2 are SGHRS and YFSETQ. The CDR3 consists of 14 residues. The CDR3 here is CASSREGWADTQYF.

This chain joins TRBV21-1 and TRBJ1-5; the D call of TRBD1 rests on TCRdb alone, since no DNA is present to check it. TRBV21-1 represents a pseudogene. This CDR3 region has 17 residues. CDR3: CASSKHQGGGSNQPQHF.